A selection of T cell receptor beta chains follows, all from one sample in a study of cytomegalovirus exposure and HLA in healthy donors. Method: immunoSEQ multiplex PCR; TCRdb's copy keeps in-frame clones and lacks some. Of around 91,000 clones in the sample, approximately 86% were seen once. Sequencing was done on a sample of PBMCs. Receptor source: a man between 25 and 39 years old in good health and CMV-seropositive. Each CDR3 is given with its conserved first and last residue. A D gene is named only where the DNA matches it firmly. For some rows the clone size is stated as once, few or many, or as a class when expanded; others skip it.

clone_size j_call v_call d_call cdr3_nt cdr3_aa
NA TRBJ2-4 TRBV5-1 TRBD1 TGCGCCAGCAGCACCGGGACAGGACTAGCCAAAAACATTCAGTACTTC CASSTGTGLAKNIQYF
NA TRBJ2-7 TRBV7-2 NA TGTGCCAGCAGCTCACATCAAGCGTCCTACGAGCAGTACTTC CASSSHQASYEQYF
NA TRBJ2-3 TRBV5-1 NA TGCGCCAGCAGCCTCGGGGGGCTTGGGGGAACAGATACGCAGTATTTT CASSLGGLGGTDTQYF
few TRBJ2-1 TRBV5-4 TRBD2 TGTGCCAGCAGGAGTGGTAGCGGGAGGTCTAGCTCCTACAATGAGCAGTTCTTC CASRSGSGRSSSYNEQFF
NA TRBJ2-3 TRBV4-2 TRBD2 TGTGCCAGCAGCCCAAGCGGGACTAGCGGGAGCACAGATACGCAGTATTTT CASSPSGTSGSTDTQYF
NA TRBJ2-3 TRBV2 NA TGTGCCGGGCCCAGGGGTGGGACAGATACGCAGTATTTT CAGPRGGTDTQYF
NA TRBJ2-1 TRBV11-2 TRBD1 TGTGCCAGCAGCTTAGTGGGAGTAGGGGGCGATGAGCAGTTCTTC CASSLVGVGGDEQFF
NA TRBJ2-2 TRBV6-5 TRBD1 TGTGCCAGCAGTTACGGGACAGGGTACACCGGGGAGCTGTTTTTT CASSYGTGYTGELFF
NA TRBJ1-1 TRBV7-9 NA TGTGCCAGCACCAACACGGGGGTGCCCACGAACACTGAAGCTTTCTTT CASTNTGVPTNTEAFF
once TRBJ2-1 TRBV19 NA TGTGCCAGTAGTTCTAGCTTAAACTCTAACTTCCATGAGCAGTTCTTC CASSSSLNSNFHEQFF
NA TRBJ1-2 TRBV30 NA TGTGCCTGGACCAGGGGCAGGGGCTATGGCTACACCTTC CAWTRGRGYGYTF
NA TRBJ2-7 TRBV27 TRBD1 TGTGCCAGCACTCTACGAGGGGGCGTAACTGGAGAGCAGTACTTC CASTLRGGVTGEQYF
NA TRBJ1-5 TRBV28 NA TGTGCCAGCAGTTCTCAGGGGAGCAATCAGCCCCAGCATTTT CASSSQGSNQPQHF
NA TRBJ2-5 TRBV15 NA TGTGCCACCAGCAGAGATCGGTGGGAGACCCAGTACTTC CATSRDRWETQYF
NA TRBJ1-2 TRBV2 TRBD1 TGTGCCAACAAGACCGGGACAGGGACCTATGGCTACACCTTC CANKTGTGTYGYTF
NA TRBJ2-1 TRBV29-1 TRBD1 TGCAGCGTTCCCACAGGGGGAATGGGCAATGAGCAGTTCTTC CSVPTGGMGNEQFF
few TRBJ1-1 TRBV2 NA TGTGCCAGCGACTCCCAGGGGAACACTGAAGCTTTCTTT CASDSQGNTEAFF
once TRBJ2-1 TRBV30 TRBD1 TGTGCCTGGAGTGGCCCCGGACAGGGCTTCTCCTACAATGAGCAGTTCTTC CAWSGPGQGFSYNEQFF
NA TRBJ2-1 TRBV19 NA TGTGCCAGTAGTATAGGGGCCAATGAGCAGTTCTTC CASSIGANEQFF
NA TRBJ1-5 TRBV19 TRBD1 TGTGCCAGTAACATCCAGGGGGCTCTGGCGGAGCCCCAGCATTTT CASNIQGALAEPQHF
NA TRBJ2-7 TRBV11-3 NA TGTGCCAGCAGCTCCTCGGGTTCCTACGAGCAGTACTTC CASSSSGSYEQYF
NA TRBJ1-6 TRBV2 NA TGTGCCAGCAGGGAGGAGCTATACTATAATTCACCCCTCCACTTT CASREELYYNSPLHF
once TRBJ2-3 TRBV19 TRBD2 TGTGCCAGTACTCAATCTCTCCTAGCGGGAGGCACAGATACGCAGTATTTT CASTQSLLAGGTDTQYF
NA TRBJ1-2 TRBV29-1 NA TGCAGCGTTGAAAACAGCTCCTATGGCTACACCTTC CSVENSSYGYTF
NA TRBJ2-5 TRBV10-1 NA TGCGCCAGCAGTTTAGGGCGCCTCGGCCGGGGGACCCAGTACTTC CASSLGRLGRGTQYF
NA TRBJ2-2 TRBV10-3 TRBD2 TGTGCCATCAGTGAGTCTGGGACTAGCGTTTATTCAGGCACCGGGGAGCTGTTTTTT CAISESGTSVYSGTGELFF
once TRBJ2-1 TRBV5-1 TRBD2 TGCGCCAGCAGCTTGGTTTGGTTTGAGGGAGGGGAACGGACCTACAATGAGCAGTTCTTC CASSLVWFEGGERTYNEQFF
NA TRBJ2-3 TRBV28 NA TGTGCCAGCGACGGAGGCGGAAGAGATACGCAGTATTTT CASDGGGRDTQYF
NA TRBJ2-2 TRBV14 NA TGTGCCAGCAGCCCGACCCTCGGCGGGTACACCGGGGAGCTGTTTTTT CASSPTLGGYTGELFF
NA TRBJ2-7 TRBV2 TRBD2 TGTGCCAGCAGTGAGACCGGGCTAGCGGGCTACGAGCAGTACTTC CASSETGLAGYEQYF
NA TRBJ2-7 TRBV27 NA TGTGCCAGCAGTTTGGGCCACGAGCAGTACTTC CASSLGHEQYF
NA TRBJ2-3 TRBV5-4 NA TGTGCCAGCAGCCCGTCCCCTCGGGTAGCGGCAGATACGCAGTATTTT CASSPSPRVAADTQYF
once TRBJ2-1 TRBV28 TRBD1 TGTGCCAGCAGTGCCCCCGCGACAGGGGGTCCACACAATGAGCAGTTCTTC CASSAPATGGPHNEQFF
once TRBJ2-1 TRBV7-9 TRBD2 TGTGCCAGCAGCATTACTAGCGCCCTTGAGCAGTTCTTC CASSITSALEQFF
NA TRBJ1-2 TRBV28 NA TGTGCCAGCACCTTGGGGGGTGGCTACACCTTC CASTLGGGYTF
NA TRBJ2-5 TRBV18 TRBD2 TGTGCCAGCTCACCGGGGGCTAGCGGGAGGCCCGAGTCCCAGTACTTC CASSPGASGRPESQYF
NA TRBJ2-5 TRBV29-1 NA TGCAGCGTTGGGGGAGGAGAGACCCAGTACTTC CSVGGGETQYF
NA TRBJ1-1 TRBV5-4 NA TGTGCCAGCAGCTTGGGGGCCCGACCCGACACTGAAGCTTTCTTT CASSLGARPDTEAFF
few TRBJ1-5 TRBV5-6 NA TGTGCCAGCAGCTTGGGGGGCAGGGAGGGGTATCAGCCCCAGCATTTT CASSLGGREGYQPQHF
NA TRBJ1-5 TRBV30 TRBD1 TGTGCCTGGAGTTCGGGACAGGGTTTAAATCAGCCCCAGCATTTT CAWSSGQGLNQPQHF
few TRBJ1-1 TRBV30 NA TGTGCCTGGATAGGAGGGGCGAGCACTGAAGCTTTCTTT CAWIGGASTEAFF
NA TRBJ1-2 TRBV28 TRBD1 TGTGCCAGCAGTTCAGGACAGGGGCACGGCTATGGCTACACCTTC CASSSGQGHGYGYTF
NA TRBJ2-3 TRBV6-1 TRBD2 TGTGCCAGCAGTGAAGGGGCTGGAGGCGGGAGGGCAGATACGCAGTATTTT CASSEGAGGGRADTQYF
NA TRBJ1-2 TRBV7-9 TRBD1 TGTGCCAGCAGCTTAGGGACAGGGGAGGGTGGCTACACCTTC CASSLGTGEGGYTF
once TRBJ2-1 TRBV11-3 TRBD2 TGTGCCAGCAGCCCGGGACTAGCGGGAGCGAAAGAGCAGTTCTTC CASSPGLAGAKEQFF
few TRBJ1-2 TRBV28 TRBD1 TGTGCCAGCAGCCCGGGACAGGGCCTCTATGGCTACACCTTC CASSPGQGLYGYTF
NA TRBJ2-7 TRBV18 NA TGTGCCAGCTCACCAAGCGGAGGCGGGGAATACGAGCAGTACTTC CASSPSGGGEYEQYF
NA TRBJ1-1 TRBV27 NA TGTGCCAGCAGTCGACAACCCCAGGGCGTGGATCGAGCTTTCTTT CASSRQPQGVDRAFF
NA TRBJ1-5 TRBV2 TRBD1 TGTGCCAGCAGAAGAACGGGGACAGGGGATAATCAGCCCCAGCATTTT CASRRTGTGDNQPQHF
NA TRBJ1-1 TRBV27 NA TGTGCCAGCAGTTTACGTCTCGGGTCAAACACTGAAGCTTTCTTT CASSLRLGSNTEAFF
NA TRBJ1-2 TRBV10-3 NA TGTGCCATCCGGGAACGAATGTCGGAAGGCTACACCTTC CAIRERMSEGYTF
NA TRBJ2-1 TRBV27 TRBD2 TGTGCCAGCAGTTTGGTACTAGCGGGAGGGCCCTATGAGCAGTTCTTC CASSLVLAGGPYEQFF
NA TRBJ2-7 TRBV5-1 TRBD2 TGCGCCAGCAGCGAATTTAGCGGGCAAACCCCCTACGAGCAGTACTTC CASSEFSGQTPYEQYF
once TRBJ2-5 TRBV29-1 NA TGCAGCGCCAACAGGGCGCGGGAGACCCAGTACTTC CSANRARETQYF
NA TRBJ2-3 TRBV20-1 NA TGCAGTGCTAGGGGGCAGATGACGCAGTATTTT CSARGQMTQYF